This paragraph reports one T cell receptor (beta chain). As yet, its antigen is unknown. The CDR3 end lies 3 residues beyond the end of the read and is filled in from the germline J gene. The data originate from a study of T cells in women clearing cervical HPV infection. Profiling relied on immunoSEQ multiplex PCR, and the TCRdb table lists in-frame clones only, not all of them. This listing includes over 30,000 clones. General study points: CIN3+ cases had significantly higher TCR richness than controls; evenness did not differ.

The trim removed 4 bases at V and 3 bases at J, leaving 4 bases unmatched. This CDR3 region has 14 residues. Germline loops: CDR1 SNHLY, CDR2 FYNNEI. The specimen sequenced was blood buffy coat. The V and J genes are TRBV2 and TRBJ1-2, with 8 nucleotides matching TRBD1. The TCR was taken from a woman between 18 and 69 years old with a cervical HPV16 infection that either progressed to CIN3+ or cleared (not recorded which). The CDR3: CASSVTGAHYGYTF. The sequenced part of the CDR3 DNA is TGTGCCAGCAGTGTGACAGGGGCTCACTATGGC.